A selection of T cell receptor beta chains follows, all from one sample in a study of CD4 T cells in relation to SARS-CoV-2 and coronaviruses. TCRdb's table, derived via immunoSEQ multiplex PCR, lists solely in-frame clones and lacks some. The sample yields around 25,000 clones, roughly 80% seen once. No cognate antigen is known for these TCRs. The sample taken for sequencing was CD4+ T cells from PBMCs, cultured in vitro. Receptors originate from a human donor in good health. CDR3s include the opening cysteine and the closing phenylalanine or tryptophan. The order of the fields is D gene, V gene, clone size, J gene, CDR3 protein, CDR3 DNA. A D gene is named only where the DNA matches it firmly. A row's size may be missing; if present it is once, few, many or a size class.

D gene: -; V gene: TRBV28; clone size: -; J gene: TRBJ1-5; CDR3 protein: CASSFRPNQPQHF; CDR3 DNA: TGTGCCAGCAGTTTCAGGCCCAATCAGCCCCAGCATTTT
D gene: TRBD1; V gene: TRBV4-2; clone size: -; J gene: TRBJ2-2; CDR3 protein: CASSQHRGGTGELFF; CDR3 DNA: TGTGCCAGCAGCCAGCACAGGGGTGGGACCGGGGAGCTGTTTTTT
D gene: TRBD1; V gene: TRBV18; clone size: -; J gene: TRBJ2-7; CDR3 protein: CASSPGTGSPEQYF; CDR3 DNA: TGTGCCAGCTCACCGGGGACAGGGAGTCCCGAGCAGTACTTC
D gene: -; V gene: TRBV11-1; clone size: -; J gene: TRBJ2-6; CDR3 protein: CASSPPGLAGANVLTF; CDR3 DNA: TGTGCCAGCAGCCCCCCCGGGCTGGCCGGGGCCAACGTCCTGACTTTC
D gene: -; V gene: TRBV25-1; clone size: -; J gene: TRBJ2-7; CDR3 protein: CASSELGELKQYF; CDR3 DNA: TGTGCCAGCAGTGAATTGGGCGAGCTCAAGCAGTACTTC
D gene: -; V gene: TRBV27; clone size: once; J gene: TRBJ2-3; CDR3 protein: CASSLRGTDTQYF; CDR3 DNA: TGTGCCAGCAGTTTACGGGGCACAGATACGCAGTATTTT
D gene: -; V gene: TRBV28; clone size: -; J gene: TRBJ1-4; CDR3 protein: CASRNRVSTNEKLFF; CDR3 DNA: TGTGCCAGCAGAAACAGGGTTTCAACTAATGAAAAACTGTTTTTT
D gene: TRBD1; V gene: TRBV6-6; clone size: -; J gene: TRBJ2-1; CDR3 protein: CASGQGALNNEQFF; CDR3 DNA: TGTGCCAGCGGGCAGGGGGCGCTTAATAATGAGCAGTTCTTC
D gene: -; V gene: TRBV7-9; clone size: -; J gene: TRBJ2-6; CDR3 protein: CASSLTWGRANVLTF; CDR3 DNA: TGTGCCAGCAGCCTCACCTGGGGTCGGGCCAACGTCCTGACTTTC
D gene: -; V gene: TRBV7-8; clone size: -; J gene: TRBJ1-6; CDR3 protein: CASSQALFRSSPLHF; CDR3 DNA: TGTGCCAGCAGCCAAGCGCTATTCCGAAGTTCACCCCTCCACTTT
D gene: TRBD1; V gene: TRBV19; clone size: -; J gene: TRBJ2-1; CDR3 protein: CASSIDQGAGDLYNEQFF; CDR3 DNA: TGTGCCAGTAGTATAGATCAGGGGGCAGGGGATCTCTACAATGAGCAGTTCTTC
D gene: TRBD2; V gene: TRBV6-2/TRBV6-3; clone size: -; J gene: TRBJ2-5; CDR3 protein: CASSYQNPGLAATRQETQYF; CDR3 DNA: TGTGCCAGCAGTTACCAGAACCCGGGACTAGCGGCCACTCGGCAAGAGACCCAGTACTTC
D gene: TRBD1; V gene: TRBV25-1; clone size: few; J gene: TRBJ1-5; CDR3 protein: CASSGEDRAYSNQPQHF; CDR3 DNA: TGTGCCAGCAGTGGGGAGGACAGGGCCTATAGCAATCAGCCCCAGCATTTT
D gene: -; V gene: TRBV6-5; clone size: -; J gene: TRBJ2-5; CDR3 protein: CASSKRGKEGETQYF; CDR3 DNA: TGTGCCAGCAGTAAACGTGGGAAGGAGGGAGAGACCCAGTACTTC
D gene: TRBD1; V gene: TRBV19; clone size: -; J gene: TRBJ2-1; CDR3 protein: CASAVGRTGFNEQFF; CDR3 DNA: TGTGCCAGTGCCGTGGGGCGGACAGGGTTTAATGAGCAGTTCTTC
D gene: TRBD1; V gene: TRBV28; clone size: -; J gene: TRBJ1-2; CDR3 protein: CASVQGRDYGYTF; CDR3 DNA: TGTGCCAGCGTACAGGGGAGGGACTATGGCTACACCTTC
D gene: -; V gene: TRBV5-5; clone size: -; J gene: TRBJ2-1; CDR3 protein: CASSSGLYNEQFF; CDR3 DNA: TGTGCCAGCAGCTCCGGCCTTTACAATGAGCAGTTCTTC
D gene: -; V gene: TRBV5-1; clone size: -; J gene: TRBJ1-6; CDR3 protein: CASSPEPGGAGSPLHF; CDR3 DNA: TGCGCCAGCAGCCCGGAACCGGGAGGGGCTGGATCACCCCTCCACTTT
D gene: TRBD2; V gene: TRBV5-1; clone size: -; J gene: TRBJ2-3; CDR3 protein: CASSAGLAESTDTQYF; CDR3 DNA: TGCGCCAGCAGCGCTGGACTAGCGGAGAGCACAGATACGCAGTATTTT
D gene: -; V gene: TRBV6-2/TRBV6-3; clone size: -; J gene: TRBJ2-5; CDR3 protein: CASSVGGGGQETQYF; CDR3 DNA: TGTGCCAGCAGTGTCGGGGGAGGCGGCCAAGAGACCCAGTACTTC
D gene: -; V gene: TRBV7-3; clone size: -; J gene: TRBJ2-3; CDR3 protein: CASSLTGDTQYF; CDR3 DNA: TGTGCCAGCTCCCTTACCGGAGATACGCAGTATTTT
D gene: TRBD1; V gene: TRBV19; clone size: -; J gene: TRBJ1-1; CDR3 protein: CASRQGSTEAFF; CDR3 DNA: TGTGCCAGCAGACAGGGGAGCACTGAAGCTTTCTTT
D gene: -; V gene: TRBV6-6; clone size: -; J gene: TRBJ1-1; CDR3 protein: CASSPFGTEAFF; CDR3 DNA: TGTGCCAGCAGTCCGTTTGGCACTGAAGCTTTCTTT
D gene: -; V gene: TRBV2; clone size: -; J gene: TRBJ2-3; CDR3 protein: CASSGGSGDTQYF; CDR3 DNA: TGTGCCAGCAGTGGAGGGTCAGGGGATACGCAGTATTTT
D gene: -; V gene: TRBV5-1; clone size: -; J gene: TRBJ2-1; CDR3 protein: CASSLGENEQFF; CDR3 DNA: TGCGCCAGCAGCTTGGGTGAGAATGAGCAGTTCTTC
D gene: -; V gene: TRBV7-8; clone size: -; J gene: TRBJ2-3; CDR3 protein: CASSLRRDGDTQYF; CDR3 DNA: TGTGCCAGCAGCCTGAGGAGAGACGGTGATACGCAGTATTTT
D gene: TRBD1; V gene: TRBV5-1; clone size: -; J gene: TRBJ1-4; CDR3 protein: CASSQGTGEKLFF; CDR3 DNA: TGCGCCAGCAGCCAAGGGACAGGTGAAAAACTGTTTTTT
D gene: -; V gene: TRBV6-5; clone size: -; J gene: TRBJ1-4; CDR3 protein: CASSYSGGSNEKLFF; CDR3 DNA: TGTGCCAGCAGTTACTCCGGGGGGAGTAATGAAAAACTGTTTTTT
D gene: -; V gene: TRBV6-5; clone size: few; J gene: TRBJ1-1; CDR3 protein: CASRRDSTRTEAFF; CDR3 DNA: TGTGCCAGCAGACGGGACTCGACACGAACTGAAGCTTTCTTT
D gene: TRBD2; V gene: TRBV30; clone size: -; J gene: TRBJ2-7; CDR3 protein: CAWQRESYEQYF; CDR3 DNA: TGTGCCTGGCAGCGGGAGTCCTACGAGCAGTACTTC
D gene: TRBD1; V gene: TRBV4-1; clone size: -; J gene: TRBJ1-1; CDR3 protein: CASSQDRTGALNTEAFF; CDR3 DNA: TGCGCCAGCAGCCAAGATAGGACAGGGGCATTGAACACTGAAGCTTTCTTT
D gene: -; V gene: TRBV7-3; clone size: -; J gene: TRBJ2-7; CDR3 protein: CASSLASSSYEQYF; CDR3 DNA: TGTGCCAGCAGCCTAGCGTCGAGCTCCTACGAGCAGTACTTC
D gene: -; V gene: TRBV12-3/TRBV12-4; clone size: few; J gene: TRBJ2-7; CDR3 protein: CASSYYIYEQYF; CDR3 DNA: TGTGCCAGCAGCTACTACATATACGAGCAGTACTTC
D gene: -; V gene: TRBV19; clone size: -; J gene: TRBJ2-5; CDR3 protein: CASSILEGETQYF; CDR3 DNA: TGTGCCAGTAGTATACTGGAGGGGGAGACCCAGTACTTC
D gene: TRBD1; V gene: TRBV29-1; clone size: few; J gene: TRBJ1-2; CDR3 protein: CSASGTGGGLYGYTF; CDR3 DNA: TGCAGCGCCTCCGGGACAGGGGGTGGGTTGTATGGCTACACCTTC
D gene: -; V gene: TRBV7-3; clone size: -; J gene: TRBJ2-7; CDR3 protein: CASSSQQVSEQYF; CDR3 DNA: TGTGCCAGCAGCTCCCAACAGGTCTCCGAGCAGTACTTC
D gene: TRBD2; V gene: TRBV5-1; clone size: -; J gene: TRBJ2-5; CDR3 protein: CASSSAPGLAGGKTQYF; CDR3 DNA: TGCGCCAGCAGCTCCGCCCCGGGACTAGCGGGAGGGAAGACCCAGTACTTC
D gene: TRBD1; V gene: TRBV19; clone size: -; J gene: TRBJ1-5; CDR3 protein: CASNPGQDGQPQHF; CDR3 DNA: TGTGCCAGTAACCCGGGACAGGACGGTCAGCCCCAGCATTTT
D gene: TRBD1; V gene: TRBV7-9; clone size: large; J gene: TRBJ1-5; CDR3 protein: CASSPDRVQPQHF; CDR3 DNA: TGTGCCAGCAGCCCGGACAGGGTCCAGCCCCAGCATTTT
D gene: -; V gene: TRBV10-2; clone size: -; J gene: TRBJ1-3; CDR3 protein: CASGGDGSSGNTIYF; CDR3 DNA: TGCGCCAGCGGGGGGGACGGAAGCTCTGGAAACACCATATATTTT
D gene: TRBD1; V gene: TRBV5-1; clone size: -; J gene: TRBJ2-2; CDR3 protein: CASSWTTGFGNTGELFF; CDR3 DNA: TGCGCCAGCAGCTGGACGACAGGGTTTGGGAACACCGGGGAGCTGTTTTTT
D gene: TRBD1; V gene: TRBV11-3; clone size: few; J gene: TRBJ2-1; CDR3 protein: CASSRRDRGMDEQFF; CDR3 DNA: TGTGCCAGCAGTAGAAGGGACAGGGGAATGGATGAGCAGTTCTTC
D gene: -; V gene: TRBV30; clone size: -; J gene: TRBJ2-2; CDR3 protein: CAWSKRRTNTGELFF; CDR3 DNA: TGTGCCTGGAGTAAGAGACGGACGAACACCGGGGAGCTGTTTTTT
D gene: -; V gene: TRBV19; clone size: few; J gene: TRBJ1-4; CDR3 protein: CASSSTLSSEKLFF; CDR3 DNA: TGTGCCAGTAGTTCGACATTATCATCGGAAAAACTGTTTTTT
D gene: -; V gene: TRBV5-1; clone size: -; J gene: TRBJ2-2; CDR3 protein: CASSLVDRETGELFF; CDR3 DNA: TGCGCCAGCAGCTTGGTTGACAGAGAAACCGGGGAGCTGTTTTTT
D gene: -; V gene: TRBV7-2; clone size: -; J gene: TRBJ2-7; CDR3 protein: CASSSFGSYEQYF; CDR3 DNA: TGTGCCAGCAGCTCGTTCGGTTCCTACGAGCAGTACTTC
D gene: -; V gene: TRBV21-1; clone size: -; J gene: TRBJ1-4; CDR3 protein: CASSKAGAANEKLFF; CDR3 DNA: TGTGCCAGCAGCAAAGCTGGGGCCGCTAATGAAAAACTGTTTTTT
D gene: -; V gene: TRBV5-4; clone size: -; J gene: TRBJ2-7; CDR3 protein: CASGRGGGPSSYEQYF; CDR3 DNA: TGTGCCTCCGGACGTGGTGGGGGACCGAGCTCCTACGAGCAGTACTTC